This T cell receptor beta chain was captured by sequencing in a study of blood T cells in healthy people across ages (dated by TCRdb to the mid-2010s). For context, the study as a whole: In model experiments, template switching captured roughly one uniquely barcoded TCR beta cDNA molecule for every two T cells. Using deep sequencing normalized with unique cDNA molecular identifiers, the study measured how TCR beta repertoire diversity changes with age. The donors were divided into four age groups: young (average about 16 years), middle-aged (around 37), aged (about 60) and long-lived (nearly 85). To avoid experimental bias, donors of different ages were distributed randomly across sequencing lanes. For two donors (one aged 18 to 29 and one aged 80 or older), the study analyzed two additional independent replicas of 1 million unique cDNA reads from the same blood draw.

Points the paper makes about the study in general: The long-lived group showed more naive CD4+ T cells, fewer expanded clones and increased TCR diversity than the aged group, suggesting age selection. A strong correlation was found between observed TCR beta diversity and the percentage of naive T cells measured by flow cytometry. Since profiling was done on bulk unsorted PBMCs, naive and antigen-experienced compartments could not be conclusively compared. Donor CMV infection status was unknown, potentially confounding age-related changes in expanded clonotypes. Observed TCR beta diversity per million T cells fell roughly linearly with age, and a significant reduction was already apparent by age approximately 40. Estimates of total diversity based on one million sequenced T cells were regarded as lower bounds and as underestimates.

V is clipped by 6 bases and J by 3 bases, and the sequence between their germline boundaries is 14 bases long. The CDR3 spans 14 residues, from the cysteine through the phenylalanine. CDR3 DNA is the only sequence kept; it has 42 bases, read in frame from the first base. Notes on this clonotype: Its antigen is unknown. No clone much larger than this one lies a single base away; base qualities are absent.

The donors were 40 or so Caucasian individuals from Russia, aged about 6 to 100 years, who were systemically healthy. Each donor gave approximately 10 milliliters of peripheral blood, collected into EDTA-treated Vacutainer tubes. Ficoll-Paque density-gradient centrifugation was used to isolate PBMCs, with at least 7 million per sample. Total RNA was extracted from PBMCs with Trizol reagent, with at least 6 micrograms obtained per sample. Naive CD45RAhigh/CD27high T cell percentages were measured by flow cytometry on a PBMC aliquot from every donor. Libraries were prepared through 5' RACE. The reads were generated on an Illumina HiSeq 2500. A second PCR of 7 to 11 cycles was performed with a sample-barcoded 5' primer and a J-beta primer mix. A template-switch 5' adaptor carrying 12 random nucleotides introduced a unique molecular identifier onto each TCR beta cDNA molecule. At least 2.5 million CDR3-containing paired-end reads were obtained from each sample. First-strand cDNA was synthesized from all RNA with the Mint cDNA synthesis kit, primed by a TRBC-specific oligonucleotide. All cDNA was treated with uracil-DNA glycosylase and then went through a first 18-cycle PCR with the universal primers M1SS and BC2_uni_R. Regarding the original processing steps: Normalization of each sample was performed by random selection of 1 million high-quality reads, each carrying a distinct molecular identifier. Reads with shared molecular identifiers were discarded instead of being binned into consensus sequences. CDR3 identification, clonotype clustering and error correction used MiTCR with a Q25 quality threshold and the strictest error-elimination algorithm. A nonparametric unseen species model using Euler transformation provided a lower-bound estimate of total TCR beta diversity. Using fastp at Q25 and MiXCR, TCRdb reprocessed the public reads and kept productive beta chains. Each record represents a unique CDR3 protein, reported with the most common genes and DNA among its rows. TCRdb assigned the V and J calls; the authors' analysis was not used. The sample table records about 290,000 distinct CDR3 sequences; 25% to 30% of these occur just once. The top ten hold around 29% of the sample.

This chain is built from TRBV12-3 or TRBV12-4 and TRBJ2-5, and possibly TRBD1, on 6 matching bases. The sequencing input was blood. The TCR was taken from a woman in her 70s in good health. The DNA sequence reads TGTGCCAGCAGCCCGCGAGGGACAAAAGAGACCCAGTACTTC. This is translated as CASSPRGTKETQYF.